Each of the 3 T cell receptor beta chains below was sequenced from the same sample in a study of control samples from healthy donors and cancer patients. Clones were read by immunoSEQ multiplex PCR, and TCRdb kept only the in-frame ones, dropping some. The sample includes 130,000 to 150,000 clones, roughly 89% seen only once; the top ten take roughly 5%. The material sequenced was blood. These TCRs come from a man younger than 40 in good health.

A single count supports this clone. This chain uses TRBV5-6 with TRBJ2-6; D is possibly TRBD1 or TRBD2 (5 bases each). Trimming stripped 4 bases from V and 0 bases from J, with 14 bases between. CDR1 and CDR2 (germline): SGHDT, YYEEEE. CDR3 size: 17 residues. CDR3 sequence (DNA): TGTGCCAGCAGCCTTTGGGACCGTAGCTCTGGGGCCAACGTCCTGACTTTC. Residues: CASSLWDRSSGANVLTF.

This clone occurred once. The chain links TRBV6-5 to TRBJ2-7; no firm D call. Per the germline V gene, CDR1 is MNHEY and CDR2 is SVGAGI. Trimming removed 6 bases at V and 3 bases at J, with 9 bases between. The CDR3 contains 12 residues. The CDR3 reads CASSRRLYEQYF. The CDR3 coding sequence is TGTGCCAGCAGCCGCCGCCTCTACGAGCAGTACTTC.

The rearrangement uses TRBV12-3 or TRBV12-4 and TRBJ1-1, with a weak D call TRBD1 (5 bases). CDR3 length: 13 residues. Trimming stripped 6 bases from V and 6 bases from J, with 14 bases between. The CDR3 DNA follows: TGTGCCAGCAGGCCAGGGACCGGCGCTGAAGCTTTCTTT. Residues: CASRPGTGAEAFF.